These T cell receptor beta chains were read from a single sample in a study of blood T cells in healthy people across ages. Via MiXCR, TCRdb re-called the 5' RACE reads, giving one row per CDR3 protein. The sample consists of roughly 1,800,000 distinct CDR3 sequences, around 48% of them appearing once. Sequenced material: blood. The source is a woman in her thirties or forties in good health. Each CDR3 is given with its conserved first and last residue. D genes are given only for firm matches. Size is omitted from some rows. Given values are once, few, many or a class for expanded clones.

J: TRBJ2-1
V: TRBV6-1
D: -
size: once
CDR3: CASIGQSSYNEQFF
DNA: TGTGCCAGCATAGGACAATCCTCCTACAATGAGCAGTTCTTC

J: TRBJ2-5
V: TRBV11-2
D: -
size: -
CDR3: CASSLAMGQTQYF
DNA: TGTGCCAGCAGCTTAGCTATGGGCCAGACCCAGTACTTC

J: TRBJ2-7
V: TRBV2
D: -
size: few
CDR3: CASRIRDLLTDEQYF
DNA: TGTGCCAGCCGAATAAGAGACTTGTTAACTGACGAGCAGTACTTC

J: TRBJ2-7
V: TRBV20-1
D: -
size: -
CDR3: CSATRDNYEQYF
DNA: TGCAGTGCAACCCGGGACAACTACGAGCAGTACTTC

J: TRBJ2-7
V: TRBV27
D: -
size: few
CDR3: CASSFDRHSYEQYF
DNA: TGTGCCAGCAGTTTCGACAGGCACTCCTACGAGCAGTACTTC

J: TRBJ2-4
V: TRBV20-1
D: -
size: -
CDR3: CSAREQVGQYF
DNA: TGCAGTGCTAGGGAACAGGTGGGGCAGTACTTC

J: TRBJ2-7
V: TRBV28
D: -
size: -
CDR3: CASRLPGRNYEQYF
DNA: TGTGCCAGCAGGTTACCGGGACGGAACTACGAGCAGTACTTC

J: TRBJ2-7
V: TRBV21-1
D: -
size: -
CDR3: CASSKPQGQGAYEQYF
DNA: TGTGCCAGCAGCAAACCGCAGGGACAGGGGGCCTACGAGCAGTACTTC

J: TRBJ1-2
V: TRBV27
D: TRBD1
size: -
CDR3: CASSLTGESGYTF
DNA: TGTGCCAGCAGTTTAACAGGGGAATCTGGCTACACCTTC

J: TRBJ2-1
V: TRBV7-2
D: TRBD2
size: few
CDR3: CASTFTSGAVSEQFF
DNA: TGTGCCAGCACCTTCACTAGCGGGGCGGTGAGTGAGCAGTTCTTC

J: TRBJ2-1
V: TRBV7-6
D: TRBD2
size: -
CDR3: CASGAFWTSGGASPYNEQFF
DNA: TGTGCCAGCGGGGCCTTTTGGACTAGCGGGGGGGCCTCCCCCTACAATGAGCAGTTCTTC

J: TRBJ1-4
V: TRBV10-3
D: -
size: -
CDR3: CAIRKGGANEKLFF
DNA: TGTGCCATCAGGAAGGGGGGGGCTAATGAAAAACTGTTTTTT

J: TRBJ2-3
V: TRBV7-2
D: TRBD2
size: few
CDR3: CASSKVAGGGTDTQYF
DNA: TGTGCCAGCAGCAAAGTAGCGGGGGGTGGCACAGATACGCAGTATTTT

J: TRBJ2-3
V: TRBV24-1
D: TRBD2
size: -
CDR3: CATSDPWTSGGTDTQYF
DNA: TGTGCCACCAGTGACCCTTGGACTAGCGGGGGCACAGATACGCAGTATTTT

J: TRBJ2-7
V: TRBV6-2/TRBV6-3
D: TRBD2
size: -
CDR3: CASSAVAGVTYEQYF
DNA: TGTGCCAGCAGTGCGGTCGCGGGGGTTACCTACGAGCAGTACTTC

J: TRBJ2-6
V: TRBV28
D: -
size: once
CDR3: CASSFIGTSGANVLTF
DNA: TGTGCCAGCAGTTTTATCGGAACCTCTGGGGCCAACGTCCTGACTTTC

J: TRBJ2-1
V: TRBV20-1
D: TRBD2
size: once
CDR3: CSGRGAGVSYNEQFF
DNA: TGCAGTGGAAGAGGAGCGGGGGTCTCCTACAATGAGCAGTTCTTC

J: TRBJ2-7
V: TRBV6-5
D: -
size: -
CDR3: CASRKRQAPYEQYF
DNA: TGTGCCAGCAGAAAGAGACAGGCCCCCTACGAGCAGTACTTC

J: TRBJ1-1
V: TRBV3-1
D: TRBD1
size: -
CDR3: CASRPPGGYTEAFF
DNA: TGTGCCAGCAGACCTCCAGGGGGATACACTGAAGCTTTCTTT

J: TRBJ2-7
V: TRBV7-9
D: TRBD1
size: -
CDR3: CASRLTGGEQYF
DNA: TGTGCCAGCAGATTGACAGGGGGCGAGCAGTACTTC

J: TRBJ2-7
V: TRBV6-6
D: TRBD1
size: few
CDR3: CASRTRDRAYEQYF
DNA: TGTGCCAGCAGAACCCGGGACAGAGCCTACGAGCAGTACTTC

J: TRBJ2-2
V: TRBV9
D: -
size: -
CDR3: CASSVASGAGGELFF
DNA: TGTGCCAGCAGCGTAGCTTCGGGTGCTGGCGGGGAGCTGTTTTTT

J: TRBJ1-2
V: TRBV6-6
D: -
size: -
CDR3: CASSEDGKNYGYTF
DNA: TGTGCCAGCTCTGAGGACGGAAAAAACTATGGCTACACCTTC

J: TRBJ1-2
V: TRBV5-1
D: TRBD1
size: few
CDR3: CASSLATGTGRYGYTF
DNA: TGCGCCAGCAGCTTGGCCACCGGGACAGGGCGCTATGGCTACACCTTC

J: TRBJ2-1
V: TRBV20-1
D: -
size: few
CDR3: CSAFNSGPKSSEQFF
DNA: TGCAGTGCTTTCAATTCCGGGCCTAAGAGTAGTGAGCAGTTCTTC

J: TRBJ1-4
V: TRBV6-6
D: TRBD1
size: -
CDR3: CASSYPRGLDEKLFF
DNA: TGTGCCAGCAGTTACCCCAGGGGGTTGGATGAAAAACTGTTTTTT

J: TRBJ2-7
V: TRBV5-1
D: -
size: -
CDR3: CASSFGEDYEQYF
DNA: TGCGCCAGCAGCTTCGGGGAGGATTACGAGCAGTACTTC

J: TRBJ1-2
V: TRBV6-1
D: -
size: -
CDR3: CASSEGVGVYGYTF
DNA: TGTGCCAGCAGTGAAGGGGTAGGGGTCTATGGCTACACCTTC

J: TRBJ2-5
V: TRBV5-5
D: -
size: -
CDR3: CASSWGATGIQETQYF
DNA: TGTGCCAGCAGCTGGGGGGCTACAGGGATTCAAGAGACCCAGTACTTC

J: TRBJ1-2
V: TRBV20-1
D: -
size: -
CDR3: CSATGYRDGYTF
DNA: TGCAGTGCTACGGGGTACCGCGATGGCTACACCTTC

J: TRBJ2-3
V: TRBV5-6
D: -
size: -
CDR3: CASSVGTPDTQYF
DNA: TGTGCCAGCAGCGTAGGGACTCCAGATACGCAGTATTTT